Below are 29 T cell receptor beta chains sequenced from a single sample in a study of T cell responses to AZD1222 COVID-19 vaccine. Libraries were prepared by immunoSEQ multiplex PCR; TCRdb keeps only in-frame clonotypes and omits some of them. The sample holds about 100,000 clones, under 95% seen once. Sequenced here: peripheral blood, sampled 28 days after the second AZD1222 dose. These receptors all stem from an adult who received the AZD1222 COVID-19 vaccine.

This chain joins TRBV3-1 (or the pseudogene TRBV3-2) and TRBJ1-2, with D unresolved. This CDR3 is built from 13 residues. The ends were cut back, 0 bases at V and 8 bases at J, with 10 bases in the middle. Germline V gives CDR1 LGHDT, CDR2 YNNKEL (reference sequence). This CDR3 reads CASSQERLGGYTF. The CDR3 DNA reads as TGTGCCAGCAGCCAAGAGCGCCTTGGAGGCTACACCTTC.

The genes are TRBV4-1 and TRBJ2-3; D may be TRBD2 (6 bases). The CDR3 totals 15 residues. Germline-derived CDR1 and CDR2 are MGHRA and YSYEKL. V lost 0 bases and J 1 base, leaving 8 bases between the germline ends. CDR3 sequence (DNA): TGCGCCAGCAGCCAAGAAGAGCGGGGCACAGATACGCAGTATTTT. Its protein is CASSQEERGTDTQYF.

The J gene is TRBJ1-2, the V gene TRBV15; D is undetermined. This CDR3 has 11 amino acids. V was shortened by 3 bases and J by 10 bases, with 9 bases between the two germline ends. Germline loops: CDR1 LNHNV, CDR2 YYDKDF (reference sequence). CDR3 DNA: TGTGCCACCAGCAGGGGGTTTCTCTACACCTTC. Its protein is CATSRGFLYTF.

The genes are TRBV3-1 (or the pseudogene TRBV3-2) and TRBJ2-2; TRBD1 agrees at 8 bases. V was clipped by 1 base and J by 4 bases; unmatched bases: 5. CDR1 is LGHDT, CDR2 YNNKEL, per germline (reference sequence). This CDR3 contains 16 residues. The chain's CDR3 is CASSQGDRISTGELFF. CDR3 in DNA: TGTGCCAGCAGCCAAGGGGACAGGATCTCCACCGGGGAGCTGTTTTTT.

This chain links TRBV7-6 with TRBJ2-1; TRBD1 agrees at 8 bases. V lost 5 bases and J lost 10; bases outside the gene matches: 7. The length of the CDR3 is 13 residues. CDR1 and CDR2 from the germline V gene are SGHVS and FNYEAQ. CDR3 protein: CASSPGTGGEQFF. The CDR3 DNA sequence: TGTGCCAGCAGCCCCGGGACAGGAGGCGAGCAGTTCTTC.

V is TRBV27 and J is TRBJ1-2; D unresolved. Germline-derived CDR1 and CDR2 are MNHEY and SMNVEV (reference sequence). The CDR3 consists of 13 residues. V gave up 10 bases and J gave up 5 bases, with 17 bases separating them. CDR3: CATLTSDLYGYTF. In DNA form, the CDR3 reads TGTGCCACCCTTACATCGGACTTATATGGCTACACCTTC.

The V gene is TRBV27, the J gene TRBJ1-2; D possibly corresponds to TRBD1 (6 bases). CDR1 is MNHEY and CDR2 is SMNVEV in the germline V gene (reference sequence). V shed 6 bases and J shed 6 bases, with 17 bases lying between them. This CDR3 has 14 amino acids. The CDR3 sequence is CASSPRGRGHGYTF. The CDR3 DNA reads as TGTGCCAGCAGCCCCCGGGGGCGGGGACATGGCTACACCTTC.

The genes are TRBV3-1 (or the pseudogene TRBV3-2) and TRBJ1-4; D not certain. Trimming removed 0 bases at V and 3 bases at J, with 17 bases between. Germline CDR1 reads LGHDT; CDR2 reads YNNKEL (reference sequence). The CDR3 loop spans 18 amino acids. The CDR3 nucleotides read TGTGCCAGCAGCCAAGATCCCCTATTTTTTCCCCCTAATGAAAAACTGTTTTTT. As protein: CASSQDPLFFPPNEKLFF.

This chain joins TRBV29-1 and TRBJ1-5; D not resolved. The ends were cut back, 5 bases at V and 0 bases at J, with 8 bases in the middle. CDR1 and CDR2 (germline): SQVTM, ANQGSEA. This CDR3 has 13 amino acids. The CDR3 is CSVRTDSNQPQHF. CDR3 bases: TGCAGCGTTAGAACGGATAGCAATCAGCCCCAGCATTTT.

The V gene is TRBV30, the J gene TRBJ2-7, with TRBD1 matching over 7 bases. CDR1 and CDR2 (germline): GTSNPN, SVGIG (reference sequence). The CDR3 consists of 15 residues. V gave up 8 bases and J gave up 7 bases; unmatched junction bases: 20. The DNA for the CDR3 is TGTGCCGGCTCAGGGGGAATATCACTTGGGTCGGAGCAGTACTTC. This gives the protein CAGSGGISLGSEQYF.

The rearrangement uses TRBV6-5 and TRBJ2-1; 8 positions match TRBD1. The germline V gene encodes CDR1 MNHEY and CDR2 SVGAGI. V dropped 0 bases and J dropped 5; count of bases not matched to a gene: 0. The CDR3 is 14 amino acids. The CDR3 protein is CASSYSTGDNEQFF. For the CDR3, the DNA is TGTGCCAGCAGTTACTCGACAGGGGACAATGAGCAGTTCTTC.

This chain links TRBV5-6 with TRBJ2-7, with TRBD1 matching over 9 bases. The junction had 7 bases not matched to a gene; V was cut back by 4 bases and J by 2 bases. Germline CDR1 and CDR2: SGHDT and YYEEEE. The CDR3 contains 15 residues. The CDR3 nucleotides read TGTGCCAGCAGCCCAGGGACAGGGATACCCTACGAGCAGTACTTC. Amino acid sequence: CASSPGTGIPYEQYF.

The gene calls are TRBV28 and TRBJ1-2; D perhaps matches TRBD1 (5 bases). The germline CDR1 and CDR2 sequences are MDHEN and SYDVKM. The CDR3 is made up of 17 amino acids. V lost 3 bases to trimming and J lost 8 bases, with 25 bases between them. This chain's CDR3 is CASSLAWNRDSEEGYTF. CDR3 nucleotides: TGTGCCAGCAGTTTGGCATGGAACCGGGACTCGGAAGAAGGCTACACCTTC.

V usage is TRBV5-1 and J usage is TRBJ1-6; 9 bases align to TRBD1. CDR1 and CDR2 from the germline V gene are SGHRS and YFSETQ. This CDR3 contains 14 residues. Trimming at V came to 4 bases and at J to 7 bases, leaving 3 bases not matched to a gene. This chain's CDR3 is CASSPGTGNSPLHF. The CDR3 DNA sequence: TGCGCCAGCAGCCCCGGGACAGGGAATTCACCCCTCCACTTT.

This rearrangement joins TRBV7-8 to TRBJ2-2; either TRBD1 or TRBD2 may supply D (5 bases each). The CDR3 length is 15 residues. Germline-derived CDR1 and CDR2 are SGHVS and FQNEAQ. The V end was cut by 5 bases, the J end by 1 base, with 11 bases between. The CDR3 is CASSARDQNTGELFF. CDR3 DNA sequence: TGTGCCAGCAGCGCTCGGGACCAGAACACCGGGGAGCTGTTTTTT.

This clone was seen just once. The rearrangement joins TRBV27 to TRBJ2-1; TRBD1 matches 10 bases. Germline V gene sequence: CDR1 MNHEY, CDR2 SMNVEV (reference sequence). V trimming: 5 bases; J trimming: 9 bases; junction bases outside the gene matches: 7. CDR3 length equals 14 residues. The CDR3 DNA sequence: TGTGCCAGCAGTCTCCCCGACAGGGGGCGTGAGCAGTTCTTC. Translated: CASSLPDRGREQFF.

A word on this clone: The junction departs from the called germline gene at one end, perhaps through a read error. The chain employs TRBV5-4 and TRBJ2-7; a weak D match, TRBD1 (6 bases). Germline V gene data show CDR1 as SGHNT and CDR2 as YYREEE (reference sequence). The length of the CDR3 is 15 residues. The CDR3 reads CASSLGLQGSHEQYF. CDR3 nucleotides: TGTGCCAGCAGCTTGGGATTACAGGGCTCCCACGAGCAGTACTTC.

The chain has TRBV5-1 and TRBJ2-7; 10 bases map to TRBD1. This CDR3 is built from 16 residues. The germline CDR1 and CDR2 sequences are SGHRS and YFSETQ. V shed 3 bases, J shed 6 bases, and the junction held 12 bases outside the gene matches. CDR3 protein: CASSWDRDRGDPEQYF. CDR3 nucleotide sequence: TGCGCCAGCAGCTGGGACCGGGACAGGGGCGACCCCGAGCAGTACTTC.

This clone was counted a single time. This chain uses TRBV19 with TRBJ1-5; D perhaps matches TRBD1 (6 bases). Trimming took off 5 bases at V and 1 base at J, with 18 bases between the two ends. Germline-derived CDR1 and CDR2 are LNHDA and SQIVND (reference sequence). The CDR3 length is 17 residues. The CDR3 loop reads CASSGSWGGHSNQPQHF. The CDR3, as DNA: TGTGCCAGTAGTGGATCCTGGGGGGGGCACAGCAATCAGCCCCAGCATTTT.

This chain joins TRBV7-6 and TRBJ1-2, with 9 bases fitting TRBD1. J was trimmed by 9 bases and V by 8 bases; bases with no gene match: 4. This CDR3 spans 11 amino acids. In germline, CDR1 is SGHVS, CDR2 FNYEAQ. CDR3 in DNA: TGTGCCAGCGGGACAGGGCGAAGCTACACCTTC. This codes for CASGTGRSYTF.

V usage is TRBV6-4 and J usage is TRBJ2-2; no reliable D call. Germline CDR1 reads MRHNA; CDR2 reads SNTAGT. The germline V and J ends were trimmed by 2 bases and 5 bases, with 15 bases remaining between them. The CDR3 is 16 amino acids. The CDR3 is CASSDTPKGRTGELFF. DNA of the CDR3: TGTGCCAGCAGTGACACCCCGAAGGGAAGGACCGGGGAGCTGTTTTTT.

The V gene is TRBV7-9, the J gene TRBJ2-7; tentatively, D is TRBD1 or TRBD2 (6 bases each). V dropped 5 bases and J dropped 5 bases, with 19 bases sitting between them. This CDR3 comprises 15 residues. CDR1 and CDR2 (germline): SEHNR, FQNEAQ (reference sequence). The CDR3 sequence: CASSPSGGRPHEQYF. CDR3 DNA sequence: TGTGCCAGCAGCCCAAGTGGGGGGCGGCCCCACGAGCAGTACTTC.

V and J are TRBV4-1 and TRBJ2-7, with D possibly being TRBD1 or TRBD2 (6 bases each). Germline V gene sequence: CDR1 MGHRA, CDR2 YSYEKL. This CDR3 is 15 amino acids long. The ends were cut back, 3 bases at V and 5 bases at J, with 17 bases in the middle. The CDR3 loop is CASSQEGGPFDEQYF. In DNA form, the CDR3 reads TGCGCCAGCAGCCAGGAGGGGGGACCTTTTGACGAGCAGTACTTC.

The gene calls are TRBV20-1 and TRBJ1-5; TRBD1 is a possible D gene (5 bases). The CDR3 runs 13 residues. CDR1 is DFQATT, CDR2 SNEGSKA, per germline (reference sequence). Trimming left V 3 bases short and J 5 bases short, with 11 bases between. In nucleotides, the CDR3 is TGCAGTGCTAGTACAGGTTTCGATCAGCCCCAGCATTTT. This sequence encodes CSASTGFDQPQHF.

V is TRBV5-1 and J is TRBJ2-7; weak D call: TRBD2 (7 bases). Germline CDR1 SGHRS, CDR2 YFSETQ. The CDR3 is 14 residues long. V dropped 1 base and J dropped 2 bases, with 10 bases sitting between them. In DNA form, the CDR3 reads TGCGCCAGCAGCTTGCAGGGGACTACCTACGAGCAGTACTTC. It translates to CASSLQGTTYEQYF. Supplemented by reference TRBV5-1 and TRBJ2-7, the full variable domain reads KAGVTQTPRYLIKTRGQQVTLSCSPISGHRSVSWYQQTPGQGLQFLFEYFSETQRNKGNFPGRFSGRQFSNSRSEMNVSTLELGDSALYLCASSLQGTTYEQYFGPGTRLTVT.

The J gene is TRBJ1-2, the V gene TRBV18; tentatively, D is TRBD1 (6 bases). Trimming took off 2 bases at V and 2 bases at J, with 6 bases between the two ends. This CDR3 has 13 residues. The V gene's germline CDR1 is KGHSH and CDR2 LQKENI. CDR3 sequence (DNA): TGTGCCAGCTCACCAGACAGGAACTATGGCTACACCTTC. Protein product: CASSPDRNYGYTF.

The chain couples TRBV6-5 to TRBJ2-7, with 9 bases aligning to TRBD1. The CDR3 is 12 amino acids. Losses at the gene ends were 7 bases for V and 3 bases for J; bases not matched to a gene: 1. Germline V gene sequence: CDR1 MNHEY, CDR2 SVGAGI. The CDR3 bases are TGTGCCAGCACGGACAGGGGCTACGAGCAGTACTTC. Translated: CASTDRGYEQYF.

CDR3 protein: CASSFRGTYGYTF. Written as DNA, the CDR3 is TGTGCCAGCAGTTTTAGGGGAACCTATGGCTACACCTTC. The chain carries TRBV6-2 or TRBV6-3 and TRBJ1-2; D is perhaps TRBD1 (5 bases). Germline V gives CDR1 MNHEY, CDR2 SVGEGT. Trimming removed 4 bases from V and 4 bases from J, with 10 bases in between. CDR3 length equals 13 residues.

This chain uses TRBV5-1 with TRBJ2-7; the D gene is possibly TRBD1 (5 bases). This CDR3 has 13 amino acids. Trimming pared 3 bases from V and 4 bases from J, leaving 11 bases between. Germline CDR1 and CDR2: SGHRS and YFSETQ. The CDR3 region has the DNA TGCGCCAGCAGCTCACAGACAGCTTACGAGCAGTACTTC. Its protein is CASSSQTAYEQYF.